A selection of T cell receptor beta chains follows, all from one sample in a study of blood T cell repertoires in COVID-19. This table comes from immunoSEQ multiplex PCR, and its TCRdb copy is limited to in-frame clones, with some not included. The table shows about 45,000 clones, with about 77% occurring only once. The sample consisted of peripheral blood. These receptors were obtained from a woman between 65 and 79 years old with acute or convalescent COVID-19. Each CDR3 is given with its conserved first and last residue. A D gene is named only where the DNA matches it firmly. A row's size may be missing; if present it is once, few, many or a size class.

v_call	j_call	d_call	clone_size	cdr3_aa	cdr3_nt
TRBV4-1	TRBJ1-3	.	.	CASSQAISSGNTIYF	TGCGCCAGCAGCCAAGCTATATCCTCTGGAAACACCATATATTTT
TRBV3-1/TRBV3-2	TRBJ2-1	TRBD2	.	CASSQGLQRGDLVVEQFF	TGTGCCAGCAGCCAAGGTTTGCAGCGGGGGGACTTAGTGGTTGAGCAGTTCTTC
TRBV19	TRBJ1-1	.	.	CASSYYTEAFF	TGTGCCAGTAGTTATTACACTGAAGCTTTCTTT
TRBV6-6	TRBJ1-3	.	few	CASSPGNRAISGNTIYF	TGTGCCAGCAGTCCAGGGAACAGGGCTATCTCTGGAAACACCATATATTTT
TRBV20-1	TRBJ2-5	.	.	CSAADQETQYF	TGCAGTGCGGCAGATCAAGAGACCCAGTACTTC
TRBV30	TRBJ2-1	TRBD1	.	CAWSGTGGSYNEQFF	TGTGCCTGGAGTGGGACAGGGGGCTCCTACAATGAGCAGTTCTTC
TRBV3-1/TRBV3-2	TRBJ1-5	.	.	CASSQIPGHPNQPQHF	TGTGCCAGCAGCCAAATCCCGGGACATCCCAATCAGCCCCAGCATTTT
TRBV15	TRBJ1-6	.	.	CATGGGDNSPLHF	TGTGCCACCGGGGGGGGAGATAATTCACCCCTCCACTTT
TRBV5-1	TRBJ1-4	.	.	CASSLGTGFGEKLFF	TGCGCCAGCAGCTTAGGTACAGGGTTCGGTGAAAAACTGTTTTTT
TRBV7-9	TRBJ2-1	TRBD2	.	CASSSGLAGAYNEQFF	TGTGCCAGCAGCTCCGGACTAGCGGGAGCCTACAATGAGCAGTTCTTC
TRBV5-1	TRBJ2-3	TRBD1	once	CASRTGQGVTDTQYF	TGCGCCAGCAGGACGGGACAGGGAGTCACAGATACGCAGTATTTT
TRBV5-1	TRBJ2-3	.	.	CASSLDPQGSSTDTQYF	TGCGCCAGCAGCCTGGACCCTCAGGGGTCTAGCACAGATACGCAGTATTTT
TRBV7-2	TRBJ2-3	TRBD1	.	CASSRALGQGTDTQYF	TGTGCCAGCAGCCGTGCCTTGGGACAGGGCACAGATACGCAGTATTTT
TRBV5-1	TRBJ1-3	TRBD1	.	CASSLVGQGSGNTIYF	TGCGCCAGCAGCTTGGTAGGACAGGGGTCTGGAAACACCATATATTTT
TRBV11-3	TRBJ1-1	.	.	CASSFDQGTEAFF	TGTGCCAGCAGCTTTGATCAGGGCACTGAAGCTTTCTTT
TRBV12-3/TRBV12-4	TRBJ1-6	.	.	CASSQQGNSPLHF	TGTGCCAGCAGTCAACAGGGTAATTCACCCCTCCACTTT
TRBV19	TRBJ2-2	TRBD2	.	CASSMASGGHTGELFF	TGTGCCAGTAGTATGGCTAGCGGGGGGCACACCGGGGAGCTGTTTTTT
TRBV28	TRBJ1-2	.	.	CASSFGNWGDYGYTF	TGTGCCAGCAGTTTCGGTAACTGGGGAGACTATGGCTACACCTTC
TRBV6-2/TRBV6-3	TRBJ1-5	TRBD1	.	CASSYPGQGPNQPQHF	TGTGCCAGCAGTTACCCGGGACAGGGCCCCAATCAGCCCCAGCATTTT
TRBV6-1	TRBJ1-6	TRBD1	.	CASSHGQGNSPLHF	TGTGCCAGCAGCCACGGACAGGGTAATTCACCCCTCCACTTT
TRBV4-3	TRBJ1-5	TRBD1	.	CASSQGQGANQPQHF	TGCGCCAGCAGCCAAGGACAGGGGGCTAATCAGCCCCAGCATTTT
TRBV30	TRBJ1-5	TRBD1	many	CAWSGQGNQPQHF	TGTGCCTGGAGCGGACAGGGAAATCAGCCCCAGCATTTT
TRBV7-9	TRBJ2-2	TRBD2	.	CASSLGGETGELFF	TGTGCCAGCAGCTTGGGAGGGGAGACCGGGGAGCTGTTTTTT
TRBV6-5	TRBJ1-2	.	.	CASTLGGGVLRGYTF	TGTGCCAGCACCCTTGGGGGAGGGGTACTCCGTGGCTACACCTTC
TRBV4-1	TRBJ2-2	.	.	CASSPLGGLGTGELFF	TGCGCCAGCAGCCCCCTTGGGGGCTTAGGCACCGGGGAGCTGTTTTTT
TRBV7-2	TRBJ1-2	.	few	CASSPRGQYMEGYTF	TGTGCCAGCAGCCCACGGGGTCAGTATATGGAAGGCTACACCTTC
TRBV5-8	TRBJ2-1	.	.	CASSSVGPPNEQFF	TGTGCCAGCAGCTCGGTGGGGCCCCCGAATGAGCAGTTCTTC
TRBV5-1	TRBJ2-1	TRBD2	once	CASSSAGGASYNEQFF	TGCGCCAGCAGCTCGGCCGGGGGGGCATCCTACAATGAGCAGTTCTTC
TRBV7-9	TRBJ2-1	TRBD2	few	CASSSGGGLESYNEQFF	TGTGCCAGCAGCTCTGGGGGGGGACTCGAATCCTACAATGAGCAGTTCTTC
TRBV5-1	TRBJ1-1	.	.	CASSLYQMNTEAFF	TGCGCCAGCAGCCTCTACCAAATGAACACTGAAGCTTTCTTT
TRBV12-3/TRBV12-4	TRBJ1-6	TRBD1	.	CASSRQGSRLHF	TGTGCCAGCAGTCGACAGGGTTCCCGCCTCCACTTT
TRBV28	TRBJ1-1	.	.	CASSLRRENTEAFF	TGTGCCAGCAGTTTGCGCAGGGAGAACACTGAAGCTTTCTTT
TRBV7-2	TRBJ2-7	.	.	CASSLAVRYEQYF	TGTGCCAGCAGCTTAGCAGTGCGCTACGAGCAGTACTTC
TRBV11-1	TRBJ1-1	.	.	CASSLAYTLNTEAFF	TGTGCCAGCAGCTTAGCTTACACCCTGAACACTGAAGCTTTCTTT
TRBV19	TRBJ1-1	TRBD1	.	CASTPGQGYTEAFF	TGTGCCAGTACCCCGGGACAGGGTTACACTGAAGCTTTCTTT
TRBV19	TRBJ1-5	.	.	CASRYKSNQPQHF	TGTGCCAGTAGGTACAAGAGCAATCAGCCCCAGCATTTT
TRBV6-5	TRBJ1-2	.	.	CASSYSLAGLYGYTF	TGTGCCAGCAGTTACTCATTAGCGGGGCTCTATGGCTACACCTTC
TRBV5-1	TRBJ1-1	.	.	CASSLTDSLNTEAFF	TGCGCCAGCAGCTTAACGGACAGCCTGAACACTGAAGCTTTCTTT
TRBV7-8	TRBJ1-2	.	.	CASRAPGIHGYTF	TGTGCCAGCAGGGCACCGGGTATCCATGGCTACACCTTC
TRBV7-3	TRBJ1-1	.	few	CASSRSGRENTEAFF	TGTGCCAGCAGCAGAAGCGGGAGAGAGAACACTGAAGCTTTCTTT
TRBV28	TRBJ1-5	.	once	CASSLTGEGNQPQHF	TGTGCCAGCAGTTTAACGGGGGAGGGCAATCAGCCCCAGCATTTT
TRBV5-1	TRBJ2-1	TRBD1	.	CASSTGPGQGAREQFF	TGCGCCAGCAGCACAGGGCCGGGACAGGGGGCCAGGGAGCAGTTCTTC
TRBV28	TRBJ1-3	TRBD1	.	CASSLWTGGKNTIYF	TGTGCCAGCAGCCTTTGGACAGGGGGGAAGAACACCATATATTTT
TRBV4-2	TRBJ1-1	.	.	CASSQRSWFNTEAFF	TGTGCCAGCAGCCAAAGGAGTTGGTTTAACACTGAAGCTTTCTTT
TRBV6-5	TRBJ1-2	TRBD1	.	CASSPGDRPNYGYTF	TGTGCCAGCAGCCCCGGGGACAGACCTAACTATGGCTACACCTTC
TRBV7-9	TRBJ2-7	.	.	CASSLRRAHPYEQYF	TGTGCCAGCAGCTTACGGAGGGCCCACCCCTACGAGCAGTACTTC
TRBV7-3	TRBJ2-1	.	.	CASSLTGTPANNEQFF	TGTGCCAGCAGCTTAACCGGGACACCCGCAAACAATGAGCAGTTCTTC
TRBV7-3	TRBJ2-1	.	.	CASSLNKYNEQFF	TGTGCCAGCAGCTTAAATAAATACAATGAGCAGTTCTTC